This T cell receptor (beta chain) was sequenced in a study of blood T cells in healthy people across ages. Study-level results: When one million T cells were used, diversity estimates were thought to be underestimates. The study found TCR beta diversity correlated strongly with naive T cell percentage. Observed TCR beta diversity per million T cells went down as age went up. This fall followed a roughly linear course with age.

Through a sample-barcoded 5' primer and a J-beta primer mix, a second PCR was run for roughly 7 to 12 cycles. TCRdb reprocessed the 5' RACE reads with MiXCR, giving one entry per CDR3 protein. The sample yields about 1.6 million distinct CDR3 sequences, 30% to 35% seen once. This clonotype was detected only a few times. Antigen specificity is unknown. Ranging in age from about 6 to 100, the donors were healthy Caucasian individuals from Russia. CDR1 and CDR2 from the germline V gene are SGHRS and YFSETQ. The CDR3 runs to 14 residues. J lost 4 bases, V lost 2 bases, and 5 bases had no gene match. Sequenced sample: blood. The TCR was taken from a woman in her thirties in good health. This chain uses TRBV5-1 with TRBJ1-1; 7 bases are a match to TRBD1. CDR3 DNA: TGCGCCAGCAGCTTATACAGGGGTGCCACTGAAGCTTTCTTT. The encoded protein is CASSLYRGATEAFF. Full variable domain (rest looked up from reference TRBV5-1 and TRBJ1-1): KAGVTQTPRYLIKTRGQQVTLSCSPISGHRSVSWYQQTPGQGLQFLFEYFSETQRNKGNFPGRFSGRQFSNSRSEMNVSTLELGDSALYLCASSLYRGATEAFFGQGTRLTVV.